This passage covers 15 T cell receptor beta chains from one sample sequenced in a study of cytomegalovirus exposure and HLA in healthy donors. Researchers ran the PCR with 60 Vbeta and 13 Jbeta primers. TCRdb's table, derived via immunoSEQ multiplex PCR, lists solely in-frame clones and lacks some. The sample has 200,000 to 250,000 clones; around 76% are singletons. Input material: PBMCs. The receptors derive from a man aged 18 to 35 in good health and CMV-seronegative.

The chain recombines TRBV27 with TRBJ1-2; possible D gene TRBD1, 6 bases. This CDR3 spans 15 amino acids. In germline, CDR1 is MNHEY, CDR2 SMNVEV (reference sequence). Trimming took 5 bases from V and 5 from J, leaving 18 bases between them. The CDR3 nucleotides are TGTGCCAGCAGTCAAGCGAGGCAGGGGAAGTATGGCTACACCTTC. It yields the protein CASSQARQGKYGYTF.

The CDR3 reads CSVEGTGVSNEQFF. As DNA, the CDR3 is TGCAGCGTTGAAGGGACAGGGGTGAGCAATGAGCAGTTCTTC. This chain connects TRBV29-1 to TRBJ2-1; 9 bases map to TRBD1. CDR1 SQVTM and CDR2 ANQGSEA come from the germline V gene. Unmatched junction bases numbered 4, after V lost 1 base and J lost 6 bases. There are 14 residues in the CDR3.

CDR3 sequence reads: CASSLEREVSEQFF. The CDR3 DNA reads TGTGCCAGCAGCTTAGAACGGGAGGTCAGTGAGCAGTTCTTC. The chain is built from TRBV7-3 and TRBJ2-1; TRBD2 aligns across 7 bases. This CDR3 region has 14 residues. V shed 2 bases and J 9 bases; nucleotides not matched to a gene: 7. Germline V lookup: CDR1 SGHTA, CDR2 FQGTGA.

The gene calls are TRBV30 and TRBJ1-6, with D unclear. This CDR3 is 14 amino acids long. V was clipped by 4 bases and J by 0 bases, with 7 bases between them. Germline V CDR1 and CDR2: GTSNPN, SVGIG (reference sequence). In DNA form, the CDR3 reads TGTGCCTGGAAAGCAAGCTCCTATAATTCACCCCTCCACTTT. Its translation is CAWKASSYNSPLHF.

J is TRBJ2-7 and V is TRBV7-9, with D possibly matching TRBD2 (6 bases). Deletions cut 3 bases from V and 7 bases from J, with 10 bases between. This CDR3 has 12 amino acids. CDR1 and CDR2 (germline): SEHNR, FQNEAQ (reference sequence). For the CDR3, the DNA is TGTGCCAGCAGCTTGGGGGGTCGGGAGCAGTACTTC. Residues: CASSLGGREQYF. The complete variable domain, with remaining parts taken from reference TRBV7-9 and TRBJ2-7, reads DTGVSQNPRHKITKRGQNVTFRCDPISEHNRLYWYRQTLGQGPEFLTYFQNEAQLEKSRLLSDRFSAERPKGSFSTLEIQRTEQGDSAMYLCASSLGGREQYFGPGTRLTVT.

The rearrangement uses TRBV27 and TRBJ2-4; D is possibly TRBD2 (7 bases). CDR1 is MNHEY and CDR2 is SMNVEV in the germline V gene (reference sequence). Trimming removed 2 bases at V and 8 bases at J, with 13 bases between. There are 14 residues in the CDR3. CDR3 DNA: TGTGCCAGCAGTTTAAGGGGGGGCTGGGACATTCAGTACTTC. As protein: CASSLRGGWDIQYF.

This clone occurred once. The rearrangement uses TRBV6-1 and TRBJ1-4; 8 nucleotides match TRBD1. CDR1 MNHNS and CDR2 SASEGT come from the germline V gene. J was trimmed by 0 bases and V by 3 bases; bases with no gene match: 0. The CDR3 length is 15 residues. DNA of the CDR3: TGTGCCAGCAGTGAGGGACAGGCAACTAATGAAAAACTGTTTTTT. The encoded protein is CASSEGQATNEKLFF.

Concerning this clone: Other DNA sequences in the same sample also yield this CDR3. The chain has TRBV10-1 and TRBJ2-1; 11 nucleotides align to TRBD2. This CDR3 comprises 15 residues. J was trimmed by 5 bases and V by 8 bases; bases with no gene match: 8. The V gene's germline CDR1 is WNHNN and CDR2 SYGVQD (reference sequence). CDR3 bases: TGCGCCAGCTCCCCCGGGACTAGCGGAAACAATGAGCAGTTCTTC. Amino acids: CASSPGTSGNNEQFF.

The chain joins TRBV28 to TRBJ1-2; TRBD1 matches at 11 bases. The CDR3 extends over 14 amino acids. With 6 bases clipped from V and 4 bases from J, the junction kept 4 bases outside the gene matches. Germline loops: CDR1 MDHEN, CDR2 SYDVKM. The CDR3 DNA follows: TGTGCCAGCAGCTCGGGACAGGGGGGCTATGGCTACACCTTC. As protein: CASSSGQGGYGYTF.

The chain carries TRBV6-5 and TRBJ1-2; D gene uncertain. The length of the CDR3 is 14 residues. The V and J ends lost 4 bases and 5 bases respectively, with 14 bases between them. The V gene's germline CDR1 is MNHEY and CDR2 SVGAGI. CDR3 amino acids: CASSFDGGGYGYTF. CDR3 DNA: TGTGCCAGCAGTTTCGACGGAGGCGGGTATGGCTACACCTTC.

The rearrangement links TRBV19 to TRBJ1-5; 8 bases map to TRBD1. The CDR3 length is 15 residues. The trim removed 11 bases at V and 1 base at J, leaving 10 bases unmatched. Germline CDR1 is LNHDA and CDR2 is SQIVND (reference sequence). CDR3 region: CAGSPGGGSNQPQHF. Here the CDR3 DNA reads TGTGCCGGCTCTCCAGGGGGCGGGAGCAATCAGCCCCAGCATTTT. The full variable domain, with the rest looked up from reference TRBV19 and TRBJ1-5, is DGGITQSPKYLFRKEGQNVTLSCEQNLNHDAMYWYRQDPGQGLRLIYYSQIVNDFQKGDIAEGYSVSREKKESFPLTVTSAQKNPTAFYLCAGSPGGGSNQPQHFGDGTRLSIL.

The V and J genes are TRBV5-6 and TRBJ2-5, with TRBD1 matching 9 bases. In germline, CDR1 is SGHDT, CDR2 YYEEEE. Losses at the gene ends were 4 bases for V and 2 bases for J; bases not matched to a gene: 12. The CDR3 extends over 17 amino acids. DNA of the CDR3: TGTGCCAGCAGCGGGGGGGGAACAGGGGGCCCTCAAGAGACCCAGTACTTC. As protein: CASSGGGTGGPQETQYF.

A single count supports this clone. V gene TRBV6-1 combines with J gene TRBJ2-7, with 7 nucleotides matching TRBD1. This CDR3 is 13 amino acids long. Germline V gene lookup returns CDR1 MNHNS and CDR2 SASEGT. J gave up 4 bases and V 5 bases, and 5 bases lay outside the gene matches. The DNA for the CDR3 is TGTGCCAGCAGTAGCTTCAGGGGGTACGAGCAGTACTTC. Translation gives CASSSFRGYEQYF.

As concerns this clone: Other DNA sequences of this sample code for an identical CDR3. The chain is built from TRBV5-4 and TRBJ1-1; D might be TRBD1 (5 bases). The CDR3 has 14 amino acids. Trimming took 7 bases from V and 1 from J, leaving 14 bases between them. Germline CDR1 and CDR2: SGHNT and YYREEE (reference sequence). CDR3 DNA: TGTGCCAGCGTCAGGTGGGGGGAGAACACTGAAGCTTTCTTT. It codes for CASVRWGENTEAFF.

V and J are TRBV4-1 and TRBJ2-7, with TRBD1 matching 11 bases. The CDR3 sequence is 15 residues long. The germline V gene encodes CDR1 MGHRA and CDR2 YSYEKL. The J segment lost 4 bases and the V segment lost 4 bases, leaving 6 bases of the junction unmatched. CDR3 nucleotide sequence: TGCGCCAGCAGCCGTACCGGGACAGGGGGGTACGAGCAGTACTTC. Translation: CASSRTGTGGYEQYF.